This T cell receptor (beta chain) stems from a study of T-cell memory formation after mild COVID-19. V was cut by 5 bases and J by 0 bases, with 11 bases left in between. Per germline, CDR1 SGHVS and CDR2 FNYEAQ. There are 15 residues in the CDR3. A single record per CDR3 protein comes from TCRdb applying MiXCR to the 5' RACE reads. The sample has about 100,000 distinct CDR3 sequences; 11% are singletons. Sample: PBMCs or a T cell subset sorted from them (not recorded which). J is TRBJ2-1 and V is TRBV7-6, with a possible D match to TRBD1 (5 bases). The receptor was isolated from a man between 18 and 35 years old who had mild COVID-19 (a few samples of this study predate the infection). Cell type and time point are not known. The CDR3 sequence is CASSKTASSYNEQFF. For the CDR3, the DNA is TGTGCCAGCAGCAAGACAGCGAGCTCCTACAATGAGCAGTTCTTC.